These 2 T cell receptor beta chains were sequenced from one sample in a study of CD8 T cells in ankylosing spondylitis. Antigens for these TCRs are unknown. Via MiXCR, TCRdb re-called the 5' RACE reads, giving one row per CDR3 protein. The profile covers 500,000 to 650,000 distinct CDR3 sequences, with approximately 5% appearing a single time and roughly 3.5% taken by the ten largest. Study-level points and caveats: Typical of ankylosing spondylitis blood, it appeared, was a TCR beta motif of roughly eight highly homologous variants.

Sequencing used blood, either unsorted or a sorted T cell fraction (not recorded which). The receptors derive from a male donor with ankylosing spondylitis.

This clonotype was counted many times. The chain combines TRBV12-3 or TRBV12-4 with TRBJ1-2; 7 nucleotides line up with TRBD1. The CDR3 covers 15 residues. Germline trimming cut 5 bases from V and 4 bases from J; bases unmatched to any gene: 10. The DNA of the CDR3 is TGTGCCAGCAGTCCGCGGACAGGCCCCATCTATGGCTACACCTTC. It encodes CASSPRTGPIYGYTF.

The CDR3 nucleotides read TGTGCCAGCAGCTTAGATCGGGGACAGGGAAATGAAAAACTGTTTTTT. Its protein product is CASSLDRGQGNEKLFF. The rearrangement uses TRBV7-8 and TRBJ1-4, with TRBD1 matching over 9 bases. The V gene's germline CDR1 is SGHVS and CDR2 FQNEAQ. This CDR3 comprises 16 residues. V was pared by 1 base and J by 5 bases, with 5 bases of the junction left unmatched.